Below, 11 T cell receptor beta chains from the same sample are listed, as sequenced in a study of CD8 T cells in Susac syndrome. Random-hexamer reverse transcription was applied to about 0.45 to 1 ug RNA. TCRdb fed the immunoSEQ multiplex PCR reads into MiXCR, producing one record per CDR3 protein. Among roughly 200,000 distinct CDR3 sequences listed, approximately 95% were seen once. Sequenced sample: CD4+ T cells from PBMCs. These TCRs come from a human donor in good health.

This clonotype was found once. V is TRBV30 and J is TRBJ2-3; 9 bases match TRBD2. The CDR3 is 14 residues long. V lost 8 bases, J lost 2 bases, and 8 bases stayed unmatched. Germline V gene sequence: CDR1 GTSNPN, CDR2 SVGIG (reference sequence). This CDR3 is CATRLAAYTDTQYF. The DNA of the CDR3 is TGTGCCACACGACTAGCGGCTTACACAGATACGCAGTATTTT.

This clonotype occurred once. V usage is TRBV7-9 and J usage is TRBJ1-2; D is uncertain. Trimming removed 0 bases at V and 6 bases at J, with 14 bases between. Germline-derived CDR1 and CDR2 are SEHNR and FQNEAQ (reference sequence). This CDR3 has 15 residues. CDR3 region: CASSLAAAGDHGYTF. CDR3 in DNA: TGTGCCAGCAGCTTAGCGGCGGCAGGTGATCATGGCTACACCTTC.

In nucleotides, the CDR3 is TGTGCCAGTTCCCTGGGTCGGCAGCCTAATGAAAAACTGTTTTTT. It specifies CASSLGRQPNEKLFF. The chain has TRBV19 and TRBJ1-4, with unresolved D. V was shortened by 8 bases and J by 3 bases, with 16 bases between the two germline ends. The CDR3 runs to 15 residues. The germline gives CDR1 LNHDA, CDR2 SQIVND (reference sequence).

The chain combines TRBV7-2 with TRBJ2-7; TRBD1 is a possible D gene (6 bases). The CDR3 length is 15 residues. Trimming left V 5 bases short and J 0 bases short, with 14 bases between. Germline values: CDR1 SGHTA, CDR2 FQGNSA. CDR3 amino acids: CASSPQTGPSYEQYF. For the CDR3, the DNA is TGTGCCAGCAGCCCCCAGACAGGACCCTCCTACGAGCAGTACTTC.

This clonotype was counted once. The chain's CDR3 is CASSLLIRLASYNEQFF. DNA of the CDR3: TGCGCCAGCAGCCTCCTGATTCGACTAGCTTCCTACAATGAGCAGTTCTTC. This chain links TRBV4-1 with TRBJ2-1; 7 nucleotides line up with TRBD2. This CDR3 comprises 17 residues. Germline loops: CDR1 MGHRA, CDR2 YSYEKL. The J segment lost 1 base and the V segment lost 4 bases, leaving 10 bases of the junction unmatched.

The rearrangement joins TRBV12-3 or TRBV12-4 to TRBJ2-5; 7 positions match TRBD1. The CDR3 contains 16 residues. Germline trimming cut 4 bases from V and 1 base from J; bases unmatched to any gene: 9. CDR3 sequence (DNA): TGTGCCAGCAGTTCCCAGATACAGGGGACCCAAGAGACCCAGTACTTC. This gives the protein CASSSQIQGTQETQYF.

The chain employs TRBV19 and TRBJ2-2, with 8 bases matching TRBD1. Unmatched junction bases numbered 11, after V lost 2 bases and J lost 6 bases. Per the germline V gene, CDR1 is LNHDA and CDR2 is SQIVND (reference sequence). The CDR3 has 17 amino acids. The CDR3 spells CASSIPDRVYESGELFF. The CDR3 nucleotides are TGTGCCAGTAGTATACCGGACAGGGTGTATGAGTCCGGGGAGCTGTTTTTT.

The V gene is TRBV6-2 or TRBV6-3, the J gene TRBJ2-7, with 12 nucleotides matching TRBD1. The V gene's germline CDR1 is MNHEY and CDR2 SVGEGT. The CDR3 runs 15 residues. V was pared by 4 bases and J by 0 bases, with 1 base of the junction left unmatched. Here the CDR3 reads CASSSGQGASYEQYV. CDR3 coding DNA: TGTGCCAGCAGTTCGGGACAGGGGGCCTCCTACGAGCAGTACGTC.

The chain recombines TRBV29-1 with TRBJ2-5; tentative D call: TRBD1 (6 bases). The V and J ends lost 5 bases and 1 base respectively, with 14 bases between them. Germline lookup yields CDR1 SQVTM and CDR2 ANQGSEA. The CDR3 is 14 amino acids. The CDR3 protein is CSVPTQGTQETQYF. For the CDR3, the DNA is TGCAGCGTTCCGACACAGGGAACCCAAGAGACCCAGTACTTC.

The chain has TRBV30 and TRBJ1-1; D possibly corresponds to TRBD1 (5 bases). The germline gives CDR1 GTSNPN, CDR2 SVGIG (reference sequence). The CDR3 consists of 14 residues. Trimming stripped 1 base from V and 0 bases from J, with 9 bases between. CDR3 region: CAWSEGAVNTEAFF. CDR3 nucleotide sequence: TGTGCCTGGAGTGAAGGGGCAGTGAACACTGAAGCTTTCTTT.

The chain has TRBV3-1 and TRBJ2-2; maybe TRBD1 (6 bases). Trimming shortened V by 4 bases and J by 0 bases, and 12 bases separated the two germline ends. Looked up from germline, CDR1 is LGHDT and CDR2 is YNNKEL (reference sequence). The CDR3 has 16 amino acids. CDR3: CASSPIRGTNTGELFF. CDR3 bases: TGTGCCAGCAGCCCCATCAGGGGAACGAACACCGGGGAGCTGTTTTTT.